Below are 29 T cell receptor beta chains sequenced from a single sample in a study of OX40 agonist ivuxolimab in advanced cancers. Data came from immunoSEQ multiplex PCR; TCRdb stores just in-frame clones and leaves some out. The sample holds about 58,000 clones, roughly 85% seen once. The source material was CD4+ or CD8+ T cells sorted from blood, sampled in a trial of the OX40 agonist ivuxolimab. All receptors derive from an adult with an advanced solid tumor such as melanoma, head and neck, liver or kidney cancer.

The CDR3 region is CASMETDKNIQYF. CDR3 in DNA: TGTGCCAGTATGGAGACGGACAAAAACATTCAGTACTTC. V gene TRBV19 combines with J gene TRBJ2-4; D remains ambiguous. The CDR3 sequence is 13 residues long. V was pared by 7 bases and J by 3 bases, with 10 bases between. Germline V gene lookup returns CDR1 LNHDA and CDR2 SQIVND (reference sequence). The complete variable domain, with remaining parts taken from reference TRBV19 and TRBJ2-4, reads DGGITQSPKYLFRKEGQNVTLSCEQNLNHDAMYWYRQDPGQGLRLIYYSQIVNDFQKGDIAEGYSVSREKKESFPLTVTSAQKNPTAFYLCASMETDKNIQYFGAGTRLSVL.

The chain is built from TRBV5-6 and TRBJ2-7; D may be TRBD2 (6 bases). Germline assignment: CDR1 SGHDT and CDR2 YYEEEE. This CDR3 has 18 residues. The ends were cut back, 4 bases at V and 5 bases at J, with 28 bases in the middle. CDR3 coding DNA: TGTGCCAGCAGCCGCCGGGGGTTGGCTGCCCAAGGGCGCAACGAGCAGTACTTC. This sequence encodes CASSRRGLAAQGRNEQYF.

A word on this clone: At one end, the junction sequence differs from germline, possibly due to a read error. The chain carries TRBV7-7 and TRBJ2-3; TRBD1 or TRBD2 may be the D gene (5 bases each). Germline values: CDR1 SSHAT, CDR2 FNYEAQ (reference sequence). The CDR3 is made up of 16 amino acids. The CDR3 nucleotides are TGTGCTAGCAGCTTAGCAAGTCCAGGGACCCCAGATACGCAGTATTTT. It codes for CASSLASPGTPDTQYF.

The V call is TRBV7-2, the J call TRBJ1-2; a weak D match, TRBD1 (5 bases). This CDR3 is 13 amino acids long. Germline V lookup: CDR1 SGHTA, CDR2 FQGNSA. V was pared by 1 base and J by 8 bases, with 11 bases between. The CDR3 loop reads CASSLGGAVGYTF. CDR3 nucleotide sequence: TGTGCCAGCAGCTTAGGAGGGGCGGTGGGCTACACCTTC.

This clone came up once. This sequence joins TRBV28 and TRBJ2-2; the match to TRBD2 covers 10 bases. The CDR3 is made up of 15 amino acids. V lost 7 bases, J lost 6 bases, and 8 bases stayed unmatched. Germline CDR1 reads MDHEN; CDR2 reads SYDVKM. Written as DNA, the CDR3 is TGTGCCAGCACAACCGGGACTAGCGTTGCCGGGGAGCTGTTTTTT. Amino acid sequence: CASTTGTSVAGELFF.

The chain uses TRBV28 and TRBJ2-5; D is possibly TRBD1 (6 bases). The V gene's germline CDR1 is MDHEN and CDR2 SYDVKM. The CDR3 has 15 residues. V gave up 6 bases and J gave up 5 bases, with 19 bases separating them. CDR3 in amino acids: CASRTDRTLGETQYF. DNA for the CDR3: TGTGCCAGCAGGACGGACAGAACTCTAGGGGAGACCCAGTACTTC.

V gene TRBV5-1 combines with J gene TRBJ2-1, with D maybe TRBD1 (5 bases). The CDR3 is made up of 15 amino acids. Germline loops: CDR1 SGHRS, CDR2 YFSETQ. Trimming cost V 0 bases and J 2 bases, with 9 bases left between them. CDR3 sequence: CASSLGGRTYNEQFF. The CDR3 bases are TGCGCCAGCAGCTTGGGGGGCAGGACCTACAATGAGCAGTTCTTC.

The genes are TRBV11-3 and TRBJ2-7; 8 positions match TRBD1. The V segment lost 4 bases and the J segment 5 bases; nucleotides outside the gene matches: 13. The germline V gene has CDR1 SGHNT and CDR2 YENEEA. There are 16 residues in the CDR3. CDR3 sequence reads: CASSWRPGQEGNEQYF. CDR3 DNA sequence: TGTGCCAGCAGCTGGCGGCCGGGACAGGAGGGCAACGAGCAGTACTTC.

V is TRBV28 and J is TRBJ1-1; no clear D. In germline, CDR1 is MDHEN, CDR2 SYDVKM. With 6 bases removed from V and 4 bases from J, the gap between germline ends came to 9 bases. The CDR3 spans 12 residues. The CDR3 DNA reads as TGTGCCAGCAGAGGACCACGCACTGAAGCTTTCTTT. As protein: CASRGPRTEAFF.

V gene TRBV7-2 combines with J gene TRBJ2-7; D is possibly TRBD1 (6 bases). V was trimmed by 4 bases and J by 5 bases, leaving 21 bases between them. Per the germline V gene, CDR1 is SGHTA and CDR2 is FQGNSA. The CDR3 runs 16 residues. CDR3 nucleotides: TGTGCCAGCAGCTCCGATCCGGGACAAAATTCCGACGAGCAGTACTTC. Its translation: CASSSDPGQNSDEQYF. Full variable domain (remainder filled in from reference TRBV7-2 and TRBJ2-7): GAGVSQSPSNKVTEKGKDVELRCDPISGHTALYWYRQSLGQGLEFLIYFQGNSAPDKSGLPSDRFSAERTGGSVSTLTIQRTQQEDSAVYLCASSSDPGQNSDEQYFGPGTRLTVT.

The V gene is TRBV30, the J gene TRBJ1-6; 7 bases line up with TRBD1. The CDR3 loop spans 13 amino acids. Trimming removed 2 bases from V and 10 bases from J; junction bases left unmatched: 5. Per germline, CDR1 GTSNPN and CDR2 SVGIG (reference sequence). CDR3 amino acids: CAWSTGVRSPLHF. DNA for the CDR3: TGTGCCTGGAGTACAGGGGTAAGATCACCCCTCCACTTT.

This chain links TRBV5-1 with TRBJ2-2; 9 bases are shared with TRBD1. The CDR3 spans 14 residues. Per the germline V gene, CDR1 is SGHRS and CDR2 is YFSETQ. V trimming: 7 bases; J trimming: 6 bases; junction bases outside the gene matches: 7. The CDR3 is CASGRQGVAGELFF. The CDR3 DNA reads TGCGCCAGCGGAAGACAGGGGGTCGCCGGGGAGCTGTTTTTT.

Written as DNA, the CDR3 is TGTGCCAGCAGTTATGCAGAGAACACTGAAGCTTTCTTT. Protein sequence: CASSYAENTEAFF. The V call is TRBV6-6, the J call TRBJ1-1; D uncertain. Deletions cut 3 bases from V and 1 base from J, with 6 bases between. The CDR3 loop spans 13 amino acids. Germline assignment: CDR1 MNHNY and CDR2 SVGAGI (reference sequence).

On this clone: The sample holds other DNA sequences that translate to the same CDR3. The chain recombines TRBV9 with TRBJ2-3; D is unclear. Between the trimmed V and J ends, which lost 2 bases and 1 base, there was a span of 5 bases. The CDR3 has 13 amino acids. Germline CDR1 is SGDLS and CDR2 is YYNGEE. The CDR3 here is CASSVPGTDTQYF. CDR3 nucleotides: TGTGCCAGCAGCGTGCCGGGCACAGATACGCAGTATTTT.

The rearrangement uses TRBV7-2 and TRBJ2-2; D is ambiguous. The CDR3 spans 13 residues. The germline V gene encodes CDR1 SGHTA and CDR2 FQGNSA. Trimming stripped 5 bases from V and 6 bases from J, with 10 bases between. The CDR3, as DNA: TGTGCCAGCAGCCCCAAGTTATCCGGGGAGCTGTTTTTT. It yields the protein CASSPKLSGELFF.

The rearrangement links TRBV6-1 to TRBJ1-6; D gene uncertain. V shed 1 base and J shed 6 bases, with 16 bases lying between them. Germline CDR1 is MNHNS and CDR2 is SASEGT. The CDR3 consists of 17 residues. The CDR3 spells CASSEVSIRQSNSPLHF. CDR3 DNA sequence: TGTGCCAGCAGTGAAGTCTCGATAAGGCAGAGTAATTCACCCCTCCACTTT.

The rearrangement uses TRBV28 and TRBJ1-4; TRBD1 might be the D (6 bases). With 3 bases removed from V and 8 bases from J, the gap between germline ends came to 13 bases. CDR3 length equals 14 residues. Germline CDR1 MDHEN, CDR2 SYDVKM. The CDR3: CASSLVGAGEKLFF. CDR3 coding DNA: TGTGCCAGCAGTTTGGTGGGGGCCGGGGAAAAACTGTTTTTT.

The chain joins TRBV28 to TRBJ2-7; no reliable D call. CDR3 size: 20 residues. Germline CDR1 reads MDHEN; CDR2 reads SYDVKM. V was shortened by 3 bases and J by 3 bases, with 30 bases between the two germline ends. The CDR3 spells CASSFSPGSARSAWLYEQYF. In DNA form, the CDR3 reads TGTGCCAGCAGTTTCTCCCCCGGTTCGGCGAGGTCTGCTTGGCTCTACGAGCAGTACTTC.

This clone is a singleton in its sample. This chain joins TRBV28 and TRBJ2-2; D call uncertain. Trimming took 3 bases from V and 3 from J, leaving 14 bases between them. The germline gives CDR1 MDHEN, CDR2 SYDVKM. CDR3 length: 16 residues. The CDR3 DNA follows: TGTGCCAGCAGTTTCAGTGGAATGGAACACACCGGGGAGCTGTTTTTT. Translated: CASSFSGMEHTGELFF.

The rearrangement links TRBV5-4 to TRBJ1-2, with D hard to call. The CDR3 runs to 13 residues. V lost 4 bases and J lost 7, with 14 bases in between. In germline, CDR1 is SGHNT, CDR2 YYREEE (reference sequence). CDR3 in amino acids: CASSAPSQVGYTF. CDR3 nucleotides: TGTGCCAGCAGCGCACCGTCGCAGGTTGGCTACACCTTC.

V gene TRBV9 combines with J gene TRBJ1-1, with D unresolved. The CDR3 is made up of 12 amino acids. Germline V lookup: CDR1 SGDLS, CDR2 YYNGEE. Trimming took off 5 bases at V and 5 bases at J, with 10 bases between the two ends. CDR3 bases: TGTGCCAGCAGTAAAGACGTAACTGAAGCTTTCTTT. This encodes CASSKDVTEAFF.

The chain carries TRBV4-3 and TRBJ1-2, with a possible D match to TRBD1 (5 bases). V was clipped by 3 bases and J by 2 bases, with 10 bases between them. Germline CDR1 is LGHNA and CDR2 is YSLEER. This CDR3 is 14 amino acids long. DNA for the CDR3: TGCGCCAGCAGCCAGGGGACCGTCAACTATGGCTACACCTTC. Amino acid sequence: CASSQGTVNYGYTF.

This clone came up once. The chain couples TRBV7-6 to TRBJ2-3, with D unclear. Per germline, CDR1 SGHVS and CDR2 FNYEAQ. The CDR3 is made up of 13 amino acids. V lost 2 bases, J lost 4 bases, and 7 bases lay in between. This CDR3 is CASSLRVSDTQYF. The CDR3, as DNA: TGTGCCAGCAGCTTACGAGTATCAGATACGCAGTATTTT. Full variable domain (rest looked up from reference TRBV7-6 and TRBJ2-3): GAGVSQSPRYKVTKRGQDVALRCDPISGHVSLYWYRQALGQGPEFLTYFNYEAQQDKSGLPNDRFSAERPEGSISTLTIQRTEQRDSAMYRCASSLRVSDTQYFGPGTRLTVL.

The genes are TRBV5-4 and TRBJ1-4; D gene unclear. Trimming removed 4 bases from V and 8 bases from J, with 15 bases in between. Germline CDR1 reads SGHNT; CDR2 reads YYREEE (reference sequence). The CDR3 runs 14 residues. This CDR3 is CASSTKDAREKLFF. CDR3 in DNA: TGTGCCAGCAGCACAAAGGACGCGCGGGAAAAACTGTTTTTT. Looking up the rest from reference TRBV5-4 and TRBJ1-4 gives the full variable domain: ETGVTQSPTHLIKTRGQQVTLRCSSQSGHNTVSWYQQALGQGPQFIFQYYREEENGRGNFPPRFSGLQFPNYSSELNVNALELDDSALYLCASSTKDAREKLFFGSGTQLSVL.

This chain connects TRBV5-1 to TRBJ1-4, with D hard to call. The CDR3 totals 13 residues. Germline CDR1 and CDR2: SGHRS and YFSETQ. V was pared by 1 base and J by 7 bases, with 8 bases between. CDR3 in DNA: TGCGCCAGCAGCTTGAATTCGGTTGAAAAACTGTTTTTT. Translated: CASSLNSVEKLFF.

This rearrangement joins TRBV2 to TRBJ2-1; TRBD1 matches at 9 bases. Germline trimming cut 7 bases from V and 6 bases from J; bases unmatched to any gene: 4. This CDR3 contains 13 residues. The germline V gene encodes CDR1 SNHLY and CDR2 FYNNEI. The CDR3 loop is CASKGQGLNEQFF. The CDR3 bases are TGTGCCAGCAAGGGACAGGGACTCAATGAGCAGTTCTTC. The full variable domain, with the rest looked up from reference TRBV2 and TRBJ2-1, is EPEVTQTPSHQVTQMGQEVILRCVPISNHLYFYWYRQILGQKVEFLVSFYNNEISEKSEIFDDQFSVERPDGSNFTLKIRSTKLEDSAMYFCASKGQGLNEQFFGPGTRLTVL.

The CDR3 is CASSLRIDNTDTQYF. DNA for the CDR3: TGTGCCAGCAGCTTACGGATAGATAACACAGATACGCAGTATTTT. The J gene is TRBJ2-3, the V gene TRBV7-9; D remains unclear. This CDR3 spans 15 amino acids. Germline V CDR1 and CDR2: SEHNR, FQNEAQ (reference sequence). V lost 2 bases to trimming and J lost 2 bases, with 11 bases between them.

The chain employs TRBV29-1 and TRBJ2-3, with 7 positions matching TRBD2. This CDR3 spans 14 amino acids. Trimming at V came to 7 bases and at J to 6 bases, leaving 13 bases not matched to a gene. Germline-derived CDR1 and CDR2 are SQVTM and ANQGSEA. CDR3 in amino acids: CSARVQRGRDTQYF. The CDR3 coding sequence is TGCAGCGCCCGAGTCCAGCGGGGTAGGGATACGCAGTATTTT.

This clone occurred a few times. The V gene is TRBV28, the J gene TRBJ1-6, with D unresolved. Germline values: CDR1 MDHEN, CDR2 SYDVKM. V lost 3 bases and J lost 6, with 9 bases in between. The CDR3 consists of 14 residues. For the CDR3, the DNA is TGTGCCAGCAGTTTGACGGGTCTTAATTCACCCCTCCACTTT. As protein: CASSLTGLNSPLHF. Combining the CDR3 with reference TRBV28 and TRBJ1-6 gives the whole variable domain DVKVTQSSRYLVKRTGEKVFLECVQDMDHENMFWYRQDPGLGLRLIYFSYDVKMKEKGDIPEGYSVSREKKERFSLILESASTNQTSMYLCASSLTGLNSPLHFGNGTRLTVT.